The T cell receptor beta chain under discussion was sequenced for a study of vaccination and CD4 T cells after COVID-19. On the study more broadly: Investigators stimulated cells with overlapping spike peptides drawn from SARS-CoV-2, HCoV-NL63, HCoV-OC43 and HCoV-229E.

This clonotype was seen only a few times. Its antigen is still unknown. Researchers used the Oncomine TCR Beta short-read assay to sequence DNA from cultured CD4+ T cells. Genomic DNA was extracted from cultured CD4+ T cells. TCRdb used MiXCR to reprocess the PCR reads, holding one entry per CDR3 protein. The sample lists under 15,000 distinct CDR3 sequences, roughly two fifths seen once, with 7.5% to 10% in the top ten. Germline V CDR1 and CDR2: MNHNS, SASEGT. The CDR3 extends over 15 amino acids. V was cut by 5 bases and J by 3 bases, with 15 bases left in between. The treatment here: approximately nine-day PBMC culture with coronavirus spike peptide pools or control peptides (ViraFEST assay). ViraFEST grew antigen-specific T cells using peptide pools, then sequenced TCRs. Roughly 2.2 million PBMCs went into each well for culture with about 9.5 IU/ml IL-2 and roughly 9 ug/ml peptide pools.

This receptor was obtained from a human donor who had recovered from COVID-19. The sequencing used CD4+ T cells from blood, cultured in vitro, collected after SARS-CoV-2 vaccination. The J gene is TRBJ2-3, the V gene TRBV6-1; D ambiguous. The CDR3 nucleotides read TGTGCCAGCAGTCTAGGGTCTCATAGGACAGATACGCAGTATTTT. Amino acids: CASSLGSHRTDTQYF.